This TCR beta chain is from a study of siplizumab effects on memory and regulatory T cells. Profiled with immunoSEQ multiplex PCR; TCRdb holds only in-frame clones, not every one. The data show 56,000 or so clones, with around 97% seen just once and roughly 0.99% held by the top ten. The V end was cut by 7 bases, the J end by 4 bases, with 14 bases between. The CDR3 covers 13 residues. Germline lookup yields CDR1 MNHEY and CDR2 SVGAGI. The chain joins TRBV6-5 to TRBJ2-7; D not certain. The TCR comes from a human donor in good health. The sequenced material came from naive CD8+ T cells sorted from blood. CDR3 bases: TGTGCCAGCACCTTAAACGAGCGTTACGAGCAGTACTTC. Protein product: CASTLNERYEQYF.